A single sample gave rise to the 17 T cell receptor beta chains below, sequenced in a study of early T cells in non-severe SARS-CoV-2 infection. TCRdb independently ran MiXCR on the 5' RACE reads; one entry per CDR3 protein. Of about 69,000 distinct CDR3 sequences detected, around 4.2% appear once; the ten largest clones hold roughly 3.4%. This specimen was whole blood, taken at baseline. The origin of the receptors is an adult who was a healthcare worker with PCR-confirmed SARS-CoV-2 infection or an uninfected control (not recorded which). The donor label of this sample is uncertain.

A few counts support this clonotype. This sequence joins TRBV3-1 and TRBJ2-2, with 8 bases fitting TRBD1. The CDR3 loop spans 13 amino acids. Germline V CDR1 and CDR2: LGHDT, YNNKEL (reference sequence). J lost 6 bases, V lost 5 bases, and 2 bases had no gene match. The CDR3 spells CASSRQGPGELFF. The CDR3 coding sequence is TGTGCCAGCAGCAGACAGGGGCCCGGGGAGCTGTTTTTT.

The J gene is TRBJ2-6, the V gene TRBV28; no reliable D call. The V end was cut by 3 bases, the J end by 0 bases, with 6 bases between. Germline V gives CDR1 MDHEN, CDR2 SYDVKM. The CDR3 has 15 amino acids. The DNA for the CDR3 is TGTGCCAGCAGTTTTAGCAGCTCTGGGGCCAACGTCCTGACTTTC. It codes for CASSFSSSGANVLTF.

This clonotype was recorded many times. The chain couples TRBV3-1 to TRBJ2-7, with D unresolved. The germline V and J ends were trimmed by 3 bases and 0 bases, with 15 bases remaining between them. The CDR3 extends over 16 amino acids. CDR1 LGHDT and CDR2 YNNKEL come from the germline V gene (reference sequence). The CDR3 coding sequence is TGTGCCAGCAGCCAGGAGAGCTCCCGGACCTCCTACGAGCAGTACTTC. This encodes CASSQESSRTSYEQYF.

As regards this clonotype: One junction end does not reproduce the germline sequence, and a read error may be involved. The chain uses TRBV4-2 and TRBJ1-1, with 8 bases matching TRBD1. The CDR3 is 14 residues long. Per germline, CDR1 LGHNA and CDR2 YNFKEQ. The CDR3 region is CASSQSGGRTEVFF. DNA for the CDR3: TGTGCCAGCAGCCAATCAGGGGGCAGGACTGAAGTTTTCTTT.

This clonotype was detected ten times or more. This rearrangement joins TRBV6-4 to TRBJ2-5; possibly TRBD2 for D (7 bases). CDR3 length: 16 residues. Germline CDR1 and CDR2: MRHNA and SNTAGT. Trimming removed 0 bases from V and 2 bases from J, with 13 bases in between. DNA for the CDR3: TGTGCCAGCAGTGACTCTGGGGGGGGCTCTCAAGAGACCCAGTACTTC. It yields the protein CASSDSGGGSQETQYF.

V usage is TRBV12-3 or TRBV12-4 and J usage is TRBJ2-3; 9 bases match TRBD1. With V trimmed by 7 bases and J by 6 bases, 11 bases remained unmatched. This CDR3 contains 15 residues. The CDR3 bases are TGTGCCAGCACGTCACCGGGACAGGGACATGATACGCAGTATTTT. The encoded protein is CASTSPGQGHDTQYF.

The chain carries TRBV25-1 and TRBJ1-2; maybe TRBD1 (6 bases). CDR3 length: 14 amino acids. Germline V lookup: CDR1 MGHDK, CDR2 SYGVNS. V was shortened by 6 bases and J by 5 bases, with 16 bases between the two germline ends. The CDR3 DNA reads as TGTGCCAGCAGATCAACAGGGATGAGTTATGGCTACACCTTC. Translation: CASRSTGMSYGYTF.

There are many counts of this clonotype. The genes are TRBV5-5 and TRBJ2-7; TRBD1 agrees at 7 bases. Germline CDR1 reads SGHKS; CDR2 reads YYEKEE (reference sequence). Unmatched junction bases numbered 8, after V lost 4 bases and J lost 1 base. CDR3 length: 15 amino acids. For the CDR3, the DNA is TGTGCCAGCAGCGCCGCAGGGGGTCGATCCTACGAGCAGTACTTC. This sequence encodes CASSAAGGRSYEQYF.

This clonotype has ten or more counts. This rearrangement joins TRBV10-3 to TRBJ1-2, with 7 bases matching TRBD1. The CDR3 contains 15 residues. Germline trimming cut 4 bases from V and 4 bases from J; bases unmatched to any gene: 9. Germline-derived CDR1 and CDR2 are ENHRY and SYGVKD. The CDR3 coding sequence is TGTGCCATCAGTGTCGGGACAGAGCCGCTCTATGGCTACACCTTC. As protein: CAISVGTEPLYGYTF.

This clonotype was seen a handful of times. The rearrangement links TRBV19 to TRBJ2-7, with D possibly being TRBD1 or TRBD2 (5 bases each). The CDR3 spans 14 residues. Looked up from germline, CDR1 is LNHDA and CDR2 is SQIVND (reference sequence). Trimming took off 5 bases at V and 5 bases at J, with 16 bases between the two ends. CDR3 region: CASSPRGLGHEQYF. The CDR3 DNA follows: TGTGCCAGTAGTCCCCGGGGTCTGGGGCACGAGCAGTACTTC.

This clonotype has a count of ten or more. This chain joins TRBV20-1 and TRBJ1-6, with TRBD1 identical over 8 bases. V dropped 6 bases and J dropped 6; count of bases not matched to a gene: 7. The CDR3 length is 14 residues. Germline lookup yields CDR1 DFQATT and CDR2 SNEGSKA (reference sequence). For the CDR3, the DNA is TGCAGTGCACCGGACAGGGACTTTAATTCACCCCTCCACTTT. Residues: CSAPDRDFNSPLHF.

This clonotype was recorded a few times. The rearrangement joins TRBV10-2 to TRBJ2-1; 8 bases map to TRBD1. The CDR3 is 18 residues long. Germline CDR1 is WSHSY and CDR2 is SAAADI. Trimming at V came to 5 bases and at J to 7 bases, leaving 19 bases not matched to a gene. The CDR3 coding sequence is TGCGCCAGCAGTCGGGGACAGGACGGACCCCAGCGGCCAAATGAGCAGTTCTTC. Protein sequence: CASSRGQDGPQRPNEQFF.

This chain uses TRBV10-2 with TRBJ2-7; no definite D call. The V gene lost 4 bases and the J gene lost 1 base, with 8 bases spanning the gap. Germline CDR1 and CDR2: WSHSY and SAAADI. The CDR3 runs 13 residues. CDR3 sequence (DNA): TGCGCCAGCAGTGCCCCTGGATCCTACGAGCAGTACTTC. Translating it yields CASSAPGSYEQYF.

This clonotype was seen ten or more times. The V gene is TRBV20-1, the J gene TRBJ1-4, with D unresolved. In germline, CDR1 is DFQATT, CDR2 SNEGSKA (reference sequence). V dropped 6 bases and J dropped 2 bases, with 13 bases sitting between them. The CDR3 covers 14 residues. The CDR3 coding sequence is TGCAGTGCGTCGGTGACTGGGACTAATGAAAAACTGTTTTTT. It yields the protein CSASVTGTNEKLFF.

This clonotype has more than one count but fewer than ten. The V call is TRBV7-9, the J call TRBJ1-5; D remains unclear. Trimming left V 2 bases short and J 11 bases short, with 13 bases between. The CDR3 is 13 residues long. From germline, CDR1 is SEHNR and CDR2 FQNEAQ (reference sequence). The CDR3 DNA follows: TGTGCCAGCAGCTTATCTGAGTTCAATTCCCAGCATTTT. Translating it yields CASSLSEFNSQHF.

The CDR3 region has the DNA TGCGCCAGCAGCCAGGACGAGACAAGGGTCAAAAACATTCAGTACTTC. Translated: CASSQDETRVKNIQYF. The gene calls are TRBV5-1 and TRBJ2-4; unclear D gene. Trimming shortened V by 4 bases and J by 3 bases, and 17 bases separated the two germline ends. The germline V gene has CDR1 SGHRS and CDR2 YFSETQ. The CDR3 consists of 16 residues.

This clonotype was observed a few times. The chain is built from TRBV11-2 and TRBJ2-3; D gene uncertain. The ends were cut back, 5 bases at V and 4 bases at J, with 10 bases in the middle. Germline-derived CDR1 and CDR2 are SGHAT and FQNNGV. The CDR3 covers 13 residues. The CDR3 DNA sequence: TGTGCCAGCAGCCTTCGTAGGCCAGATACGCAGTATTTT. Its translation: CASSLRRPDTQYF.